This T cell receptor (beta chain) was observed in a study of beta chain features in type 1 diabetes. Study-wide points: In all four CD4+ subsets, TCRB CDR3 length was significantly, moderately reduced in type 1 diabetes. Patients with type 1 diabetes carried fewer insertions and had more deletions at their VDJ junctions.

The isolated RNA, all of it, was reverse transcribed, so expressed TCRB transcripts were what got sequenced. The read count averaged about 3.57 million across naive, central memory and regulatory T cell samples. TCRdb keeps only in-frame clones here, not all; method: immunoSEQ multiplex PCR. The sample has roughly 300,000 clones, over 11% seen once; the top ten hold 0.015% to 0.02%. This clone was seen a handful of times. What it recognizes is unknown. This receptor was identified in a man under 40 with type 1 diabetes. Sequencing was carried out using naive CD4+ T cells from blood.

The CDR3, as DNA: TGTGCCAGCAGTTTATTTCATCCAGGGTTGGGCAATCAGCCCCAGCATTTT. Encoded protein: CASSLFHPGLGNQPQHF. J is TRBJ1-5 and V is TRBV27, with D perhaps TRBD1 (5 bases). The CDR3 totals 17 residues. V dropped 1 base and J dropped 2 bases, with 15 bases sitting between them. Per the germline V gene, CDR1 is MNHEY and CDR2 is SMNVEV (reference sequence).